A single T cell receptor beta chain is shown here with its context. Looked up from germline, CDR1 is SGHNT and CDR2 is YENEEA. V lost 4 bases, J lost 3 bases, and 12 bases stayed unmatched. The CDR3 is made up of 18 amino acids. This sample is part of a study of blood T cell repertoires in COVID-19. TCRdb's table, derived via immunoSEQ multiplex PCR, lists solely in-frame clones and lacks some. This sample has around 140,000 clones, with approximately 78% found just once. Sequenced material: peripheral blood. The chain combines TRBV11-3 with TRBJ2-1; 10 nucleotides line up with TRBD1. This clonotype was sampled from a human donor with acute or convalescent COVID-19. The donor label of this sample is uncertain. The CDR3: CASSCWTGGVRDYNEQFF. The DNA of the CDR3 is TGTGCCAGCAGCTGTTGGACAGGGGGAGTGAGGGACTACAATGAGCAGTTCTTC. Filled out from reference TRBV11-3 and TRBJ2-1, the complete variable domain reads EAGVVQSPRYKIIEKKQPVAFWCNPISGHNTLYWYLQNLGQGPELLIRYENEEAVDDSQLPKDRFSAERLKGVDSTLKIQPAELGDSAVYLCASSCWTGGVRDYNEQFFGPGTRLTVL.